This T cell receptor beta chain was captured by sequencing in a study of T cell responses to AZD1222 COVID-19 vaccine. Only in-frame clones appear in the TCRdb table, and some are missing; sequencing was by immunoSEQ multiplex PCR. The sample has roughly 100,000 clones, 80% to 85% seen once. A note on this clone: The target antigen is unknown.

Whole-study results and caveats: In a largely white British group with more females than males, clonal diversity was possibly underestimated. Within unmutated variant regions lay the reported targets of nearly half of spike-specific TCRs.

Trimming removed 4 bases at V and 0 bases at J, with 7 bases between. Germline V gene sequence: CDR1 SGHDT, CDR2 YYEEEE. CDR3 length: 13 residues. This rearrangement joins TRBV5-6 to TRBJ1-2; a possible D gene is TRBD1 (5 bases). The clonotype originates from an adult in good health. The material was peripheral blood, obtained on day 0 of AZD1222 vaccination. The CDR3 is CASSRGPNYGYTF. CDR3 nucleotide sequence: TGTGCCAGCAGCCGGGGCCCTAACTATGGCTACACCTTC.